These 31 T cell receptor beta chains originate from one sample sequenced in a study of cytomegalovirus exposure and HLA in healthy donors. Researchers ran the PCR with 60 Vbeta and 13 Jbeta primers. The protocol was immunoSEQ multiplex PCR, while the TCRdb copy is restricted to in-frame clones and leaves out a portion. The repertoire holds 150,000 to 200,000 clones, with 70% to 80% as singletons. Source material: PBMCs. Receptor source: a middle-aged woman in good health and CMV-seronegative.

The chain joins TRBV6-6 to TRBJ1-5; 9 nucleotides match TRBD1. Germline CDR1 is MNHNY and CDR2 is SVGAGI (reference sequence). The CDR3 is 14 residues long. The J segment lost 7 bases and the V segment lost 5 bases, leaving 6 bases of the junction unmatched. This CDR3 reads CASSQTGGGQPQHF. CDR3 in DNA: TGTGCCAGCAGTCAAACAGGGGGCGGGCAGCCCCAGCATTTT.

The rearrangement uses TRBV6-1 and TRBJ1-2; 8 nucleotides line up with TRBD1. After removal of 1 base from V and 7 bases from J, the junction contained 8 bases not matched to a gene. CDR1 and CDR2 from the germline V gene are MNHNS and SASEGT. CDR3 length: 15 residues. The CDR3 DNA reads TGTGCCAGCAGTGAAGGACGGCTCGGACAGGGTGGCTACACCTTC. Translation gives CASSEGRLGQGGYTF.

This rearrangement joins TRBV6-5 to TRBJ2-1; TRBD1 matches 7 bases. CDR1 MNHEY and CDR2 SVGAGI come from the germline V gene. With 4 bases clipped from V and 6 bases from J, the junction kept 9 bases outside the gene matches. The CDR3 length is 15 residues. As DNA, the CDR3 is TGTGCCAGCAGTTTGAACAGGGGTTTAGGCAATGAGCAGTTCTTC. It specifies CASSLNRGLGNEQFF.

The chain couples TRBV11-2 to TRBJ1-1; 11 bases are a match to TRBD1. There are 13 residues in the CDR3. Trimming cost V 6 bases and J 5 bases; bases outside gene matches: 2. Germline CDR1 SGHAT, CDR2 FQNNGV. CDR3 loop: CASRGQGGTEAFF. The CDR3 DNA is TGTGCCAGCAGGGGACAGGGGGGGACTGAAGCTTTCTTT.

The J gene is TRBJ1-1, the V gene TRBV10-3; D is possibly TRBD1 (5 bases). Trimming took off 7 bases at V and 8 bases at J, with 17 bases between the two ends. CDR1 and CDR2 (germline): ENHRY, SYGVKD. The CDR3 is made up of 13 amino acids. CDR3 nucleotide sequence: TGTGCCATCACTTCGGACATGGGGTCCGAAGCTTTCTTT. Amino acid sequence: CAITSDMGSEAFF.

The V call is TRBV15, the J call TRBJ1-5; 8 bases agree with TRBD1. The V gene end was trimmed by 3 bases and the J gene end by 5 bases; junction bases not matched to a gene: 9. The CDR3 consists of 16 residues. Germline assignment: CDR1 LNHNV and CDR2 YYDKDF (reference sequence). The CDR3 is CATSSGDRITYQPQHF. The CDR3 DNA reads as TGTGCCACCAGCAGTGGGGACAGGATAACATATCAGCCCCAGCATTTT.

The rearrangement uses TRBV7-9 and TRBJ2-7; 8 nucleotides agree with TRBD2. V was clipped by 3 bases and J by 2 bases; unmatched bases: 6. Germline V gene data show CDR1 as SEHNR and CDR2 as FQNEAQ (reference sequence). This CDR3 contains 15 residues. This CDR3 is CASSFSLAGTYEQYF. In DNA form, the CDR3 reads TGTGCCAGCAGCTTCAGCTTAGCGGGGACCTACGAGCAGTACTTC.

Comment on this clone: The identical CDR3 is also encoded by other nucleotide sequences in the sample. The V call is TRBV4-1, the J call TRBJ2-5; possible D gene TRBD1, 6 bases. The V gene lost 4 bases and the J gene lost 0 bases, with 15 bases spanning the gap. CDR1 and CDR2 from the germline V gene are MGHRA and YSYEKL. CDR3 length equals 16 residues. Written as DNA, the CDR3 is TGCGCCAGCAGCCCACGGACAGCGTACGACCAAGAGACCCAGTACTTC. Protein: CASSPRTAYDQETQYF.

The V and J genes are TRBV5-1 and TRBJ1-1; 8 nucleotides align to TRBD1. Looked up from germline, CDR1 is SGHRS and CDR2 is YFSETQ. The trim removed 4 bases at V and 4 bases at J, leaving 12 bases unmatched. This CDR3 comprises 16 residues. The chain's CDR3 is CASSQTGDGDSTEAFF. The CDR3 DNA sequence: TGCGCCAGCAGCCAGACAGGGGACGGGGATTCCACTGAAGCTTTCTTT.

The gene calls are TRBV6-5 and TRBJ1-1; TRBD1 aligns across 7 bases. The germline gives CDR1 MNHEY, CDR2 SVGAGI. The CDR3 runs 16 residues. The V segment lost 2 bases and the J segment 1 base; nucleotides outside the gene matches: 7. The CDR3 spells CASSYTPQGSNTEAFF. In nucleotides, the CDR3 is TGTGCCAGCAGTTACACCCCACAGGGGTCGAACACTGAAGCTTTCTTT.

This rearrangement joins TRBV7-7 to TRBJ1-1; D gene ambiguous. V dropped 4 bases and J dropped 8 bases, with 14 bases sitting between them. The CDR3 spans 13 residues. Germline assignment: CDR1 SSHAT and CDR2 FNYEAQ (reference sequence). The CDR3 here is CASSSGREAEAFF. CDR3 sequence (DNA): TGTGCCAGCAGCTCCGGCCGGGAGGCGGAAGCTTTCTTT.

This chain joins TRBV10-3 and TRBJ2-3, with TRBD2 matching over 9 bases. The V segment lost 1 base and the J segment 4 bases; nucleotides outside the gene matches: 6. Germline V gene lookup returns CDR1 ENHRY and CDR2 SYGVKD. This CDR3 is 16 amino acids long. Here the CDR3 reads CAISELAGEGADTQYF. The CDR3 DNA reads TGTGCCATCAGTGAGTTAGCGGGAGAGGGAGCAGATACGCAGTATTTT.

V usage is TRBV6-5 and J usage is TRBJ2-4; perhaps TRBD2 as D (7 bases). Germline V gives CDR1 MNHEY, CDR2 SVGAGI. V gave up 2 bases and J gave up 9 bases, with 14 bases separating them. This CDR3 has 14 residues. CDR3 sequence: CASSYAGARSIQYF. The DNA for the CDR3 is TGTGCCAGCAGTTACGCGGGGGCTAGAAGCATTCAGTACTTC.

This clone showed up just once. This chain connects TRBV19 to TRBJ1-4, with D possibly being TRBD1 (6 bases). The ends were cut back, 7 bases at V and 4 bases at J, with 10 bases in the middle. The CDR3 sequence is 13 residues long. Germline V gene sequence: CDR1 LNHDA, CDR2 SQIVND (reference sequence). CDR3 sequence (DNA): TGTGCCAGTACAGACAGGTTTAATGAAAAACTGTTTTTT. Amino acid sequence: CASTDRFNEKLFF.

DNA of the CDR3: TGTGCCAGCAGCCATAGCGAGAGCTCCTACAATGAGCAGTTCTTC. Protein product: CASSHSESSYNEQFF. The V and J genes are TRBV4-2 and TRBJ2-1, with D maybe TRBD2 (5 bases). The V gene lost 3 bases and the J gene lost 0 bases, with 9 bases spanning the gap. This CDR3 contains 15 residues. The germline V gene encodes CDR1 LGHNA and CDR2 YNFKEQ.

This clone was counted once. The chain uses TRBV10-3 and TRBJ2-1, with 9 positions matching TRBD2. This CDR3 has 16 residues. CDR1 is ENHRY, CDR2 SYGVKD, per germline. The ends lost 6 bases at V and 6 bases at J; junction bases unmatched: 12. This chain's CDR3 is CAIRQISGSGSNEQFF. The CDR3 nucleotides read TGTGCCATCAGGCAAATTAGCGGGAGTGGTTCCAATGAGCAGTTCTTC.

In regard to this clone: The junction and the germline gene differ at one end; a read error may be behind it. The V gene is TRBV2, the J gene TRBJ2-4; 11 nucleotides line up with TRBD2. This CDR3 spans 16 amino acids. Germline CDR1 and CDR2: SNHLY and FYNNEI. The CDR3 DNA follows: TGTGCCAGCAGTGATTTTAGCGGGGGGGCCAGAAACAGTCAGTACTTC. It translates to CASSDFSGGARNSQYF. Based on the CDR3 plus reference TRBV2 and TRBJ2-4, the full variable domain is EPEVTQTPSHQVTQMGQEVILRCVPISNHLYFYWYRQILGQKVEFLVSFYNNEISEKSEIFDDQFSVERPDGSNFTLKIRSTKLEDSAMYFCASSDFSGGARNSQYFGAGTRLSVL.

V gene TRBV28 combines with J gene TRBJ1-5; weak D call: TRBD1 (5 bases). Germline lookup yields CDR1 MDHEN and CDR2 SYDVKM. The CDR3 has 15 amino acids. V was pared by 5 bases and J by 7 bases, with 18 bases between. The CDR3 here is CASSPERGVGQPQHF. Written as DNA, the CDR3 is TGTGCCAGCAGTCCGGAGCGGGGGGTAGGGCAGCCCCAGCATTTT.

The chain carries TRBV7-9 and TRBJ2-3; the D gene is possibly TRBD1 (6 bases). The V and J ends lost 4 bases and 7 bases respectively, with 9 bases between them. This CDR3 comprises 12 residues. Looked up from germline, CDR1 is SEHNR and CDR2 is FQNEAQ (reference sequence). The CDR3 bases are TGTGCCAGCAGCTCCACAGGGTATACGCAGTATTTT. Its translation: CASSSTGYTQYF.

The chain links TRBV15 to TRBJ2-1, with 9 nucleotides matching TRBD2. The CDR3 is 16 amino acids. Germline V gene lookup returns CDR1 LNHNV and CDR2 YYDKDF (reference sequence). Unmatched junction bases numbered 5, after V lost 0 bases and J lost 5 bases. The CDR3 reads CATSRDRTSANNEQFF. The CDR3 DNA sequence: TGTGCCACCAGCAGAGATCGGACTAGCGCGAACAATGAGCAGTTCTTC.

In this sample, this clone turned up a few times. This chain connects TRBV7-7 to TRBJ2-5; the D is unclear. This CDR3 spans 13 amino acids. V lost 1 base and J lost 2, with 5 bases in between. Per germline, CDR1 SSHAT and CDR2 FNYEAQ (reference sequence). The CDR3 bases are TGTGCCAGCAGCTTAGACGGTCAAGAGACCCAGTACTTC. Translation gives CASSLDGQETQYF.

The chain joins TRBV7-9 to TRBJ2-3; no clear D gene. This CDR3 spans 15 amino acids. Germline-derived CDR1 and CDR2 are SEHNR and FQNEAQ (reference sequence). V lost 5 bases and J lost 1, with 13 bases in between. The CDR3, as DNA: TGTGCCAGCAGCCCTAGGCCAGCCCGCACAGATACGCAGTATTTT. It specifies CASSPRPARTDTQYF. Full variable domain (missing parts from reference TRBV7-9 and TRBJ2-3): DTGVSQNPRHKITKRGQNVTFRCDPISEHNRLYWYRQTLGQGPEFLTYFQNEAQLEKSRLLSDRFSAERPKGSFSTLEIQRTEQGDSAMYLCASSPRPARTDTQYFGPGTRLTVL.

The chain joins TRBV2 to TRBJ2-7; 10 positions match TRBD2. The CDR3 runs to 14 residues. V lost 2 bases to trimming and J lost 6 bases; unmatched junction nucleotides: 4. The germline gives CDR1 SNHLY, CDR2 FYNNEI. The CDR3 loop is CASSEQRLAGEQYF. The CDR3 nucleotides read TGTGCCAGCAGTGAACAGAGACTAGCGGGCGAGCAGTACTTC.

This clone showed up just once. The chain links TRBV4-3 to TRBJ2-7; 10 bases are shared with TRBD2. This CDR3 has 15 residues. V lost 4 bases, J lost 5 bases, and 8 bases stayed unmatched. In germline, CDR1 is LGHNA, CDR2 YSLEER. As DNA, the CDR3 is TGCGCCAGCAGCCGAGTTTCTAGCGGGAGTGACGAGCAGTACTTC. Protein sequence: CASSRVSSGSDEQYF.

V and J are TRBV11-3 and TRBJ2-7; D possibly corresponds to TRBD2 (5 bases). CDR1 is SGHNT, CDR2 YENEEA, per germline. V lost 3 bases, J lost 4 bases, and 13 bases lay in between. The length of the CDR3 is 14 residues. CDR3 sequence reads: CASSFISGVYEQYF. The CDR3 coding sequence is TGTGCCAGCAGCTTTATTTCCGGGGTGTACGAGCAGTACTTC. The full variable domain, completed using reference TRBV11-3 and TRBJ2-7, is EAGVVQSPRYKIIEKKQPVAFWCNPISGHNTLYWYLQNLGQGPELLIRYENEEAVDDSQLPKDRFSAERLKGVDSTLKIQPAELGDSAVYLCASSFISGVYEQYFGPGTRLTVT.

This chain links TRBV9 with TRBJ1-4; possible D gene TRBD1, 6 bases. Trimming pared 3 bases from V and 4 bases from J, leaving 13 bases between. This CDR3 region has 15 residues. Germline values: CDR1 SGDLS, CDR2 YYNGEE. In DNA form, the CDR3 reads TGTGCCAGCAGCGAGGGGGGGAACTATAATGAAAAACTGTTTTTT. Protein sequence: CASSEGGNYNEKLFF.

Here the CDR3 reads CASIRSGRSSYEQYF. CDR3 nucleotide sequence: TGTGCCAGCATCCGTAGCGGGAGGTCCTCCTACGAGCAGTACTTC. The chain recombines TRBV28 with TRBJ2-7, with 10 bases aligning to TRBD2. CDR3 length equals 15 residues. With V trimmed by 7 bases and J by 0 bases, 6 bases remained unmatched. Germline CDR1 is MDHEN and CDR2 is SYDVKM.

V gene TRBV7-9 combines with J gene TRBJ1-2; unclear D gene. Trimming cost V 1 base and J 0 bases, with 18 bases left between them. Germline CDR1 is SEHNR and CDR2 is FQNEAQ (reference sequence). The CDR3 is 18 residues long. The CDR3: CASSLGRIASKTNYGYTF. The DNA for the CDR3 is TGTGCCAGCAGCTTAGGTCGAATAGCCTCTAAAACTAACTATGGCTACACCTTC.

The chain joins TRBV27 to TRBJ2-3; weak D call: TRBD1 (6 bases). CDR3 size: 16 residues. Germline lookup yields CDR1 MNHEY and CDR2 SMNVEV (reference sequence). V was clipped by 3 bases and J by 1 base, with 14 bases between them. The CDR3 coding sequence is TGTGCCAGCAGTTTTGTCTTGCCAGGGGGCACAGATACGCAGTATTTT. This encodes CASSFVLPGGTDTQYF.

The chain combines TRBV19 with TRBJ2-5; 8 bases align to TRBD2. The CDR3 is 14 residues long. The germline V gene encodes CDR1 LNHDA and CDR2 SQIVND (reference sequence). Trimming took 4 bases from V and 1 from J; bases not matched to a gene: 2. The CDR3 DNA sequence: TGTGCCAGTAGTACCGGGACTAGCCAAGAGACCCAGTACTTC. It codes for CASSTGTSQETQYF.

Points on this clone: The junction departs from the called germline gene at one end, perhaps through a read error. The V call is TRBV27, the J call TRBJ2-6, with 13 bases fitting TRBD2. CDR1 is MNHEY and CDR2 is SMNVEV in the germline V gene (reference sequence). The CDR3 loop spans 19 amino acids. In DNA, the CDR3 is TGTGCCAGCAGTTTAGCAATGGGACTAGCGGGATCTGGGGCCAACGGCCTGACTTTC. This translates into CASSLAMGLAGSGANGLTF.